This passage covers 3 T cell receptor beta chains from one sample sequenced in a study of Tregs in tolerant kidney transplant recipients. The method was immunoSEQ multiplex PCR; TCRdb's version includes in-frame clones alone and lacks a portion of them. The table shows under 300,000 clones, with 80% to 85% occurring only once. Sequenced: CD4+ T cells from blood. These receptors came from a human donor in good health.

V and J are TRBV2 and TRBJ2-2; no clear D. Germline CDR1 and CDR2: SNHLY and FYNNEI. Trimming pared 8 bases from V and 2 bases from J, leaving 3 bases between. CDR3 length: 11 residues. The CDR3: CASANTGELFF. The CDR3 nucleotides read TGTGCCAGCGCCAACACCGGGGAGCTGTTTTTT.

The chain has TRBV30 and TRBJ2-1; 8 bases fit TRBD2. The CDR3 sequence is 14 residues long. Germline V gene sequence: CDR1 GTSNPN, CDR2 SVGIG (reference sequence). V was clipped by 1 base and J by 7 bases; unmatched bases: 6. Here the CDR3 DNA reads TGTGCCTGGAGTGCGGCGGGGGGCATAAATGAGCAGTTCTTC. It encodes CAWSAAGGINEQFF.

The rearrangement joins TRBV6-1 to TRBJ1-3, with D unresolved. CDR1 and CDR2 (germline): MNHNS, SASEGT. V dropped 5 bases and J dropped 0 bases, with 8 bases sitting between them. The CDR3 covers 14 residues. The DNA for the CDR3 is TGTGCCAGCAGTTTACAGAGCTCTGGAAACACCATATATTTT. Protein product: CASSLQSSGNTIYF.